This T cell receptor (beta chain) was sequenced in a study of T-cell memory formation after mild COVID-19. The overall study: The study found TCR clusters largely donor specific.

Study-wide findings and caveats: The study found balanced CD4/CD8 in clones contracting day 15 to 85 and a CD4+ lean in later expanders. The second-wave clones peaking on day 37 were not confirmed as SARS-CoV-2-specific. Chiefly within CM and EM were the contracting CD4+ clones; CD8+ ones were within EMRA.

CDR1 and CDR2 from the germline V gene are LGHDT and YNNKEL (reference sequence). The ends were cut back, 2 bases at V and 1 base at J, with 9 bases in the middle. This CDR3 contains 14 residues. One entry per CDR3 protein results from TCRdb running MiXCR on the 5' RACE reads. This table has a few hundred thousand distinct CDR3 sequences, roughly 13% appearing once. This clonotype showed up many times. Its antigen is as yet unknown. The source is a young man who had mild COVID-19 (a few samples of this study predate the infection). Cell type and time point are not known. The V and J genes are TRBV3-1 and TRBJ2-7; D call uncertain. The sample was PBMCs or a T cell subset sorted from them (not recorded which). CDR3 region: CASSQFSESYEQYF. Here the CDR3 DNA reads TGTGCCAGCAGCCAATTTAGTGAGTCCTACGAGCAGTACTTC.